This T cell receptor beta chain was obtained from a study of Graves' ophthalmopathy and Graves' hyperthyroidism. A duration under 3 months, NOSPECS ≥4, CAS ≥3 and moderate-to-severe activity characterized the donors with ophthalmopathy. Clinicians made diagnoses from clinical symptoms, serum thyroxine, TRAb, thyroid ultrasound and orbital computed tomography. General study results and limits: Both an approximately 71% sensitivity and an approximately 72% specificity characterized the model's predictions of ophthalmopathy progression. Blood also held most thyroid clonotypes expanded above 0.001 frequency.

The sample holds many counts of this clonotype. What it binds is not known. RNA transcripts yielded amplified TCR beta CDR3 regions. First-round RT-PCR employed HTBI primers, with a second-round multiplex PCR after it. TCRdb used MiXCR to reprocess the multiplex PCR reads, holding one entry per CDR3 protein. The repertoire holds around 660,000 distinct CDR3 sequences, with more than 40% as singletons. The sample consisted of peripheral blood. The sequence derives from an adult man with Graves' ophthalmopathy.

As DNA, the CDR3 is TGTGCCAGCAGCCGTGAAGCAACTAGCGATTCCTACGAGCAGTACTTC. Its protein is CASSREATSDSYEQYF. This chain joins TRBV5-5 and TRBJ2-7, with TRBD2 matching 7 bases. The CDR3 length is 16 residues. CDR1 is SGHKS, CDR2 YYEKEE, per germline (reference sequence). Germline trimming cut 4 bases from V and 1 base from J; bases unmatched to any gene: 11.